These 14 T cell receptor beta chains were sequenced from one sample in a study of blood T cell repertoires in COVID-19. The protocol was immunoSEQ multiplex PCR, while the TCRdb copy is restricted to in-frame clones and leaves out a portion. Of 100,000 to 150,000 clones in the sample, about 89% are singletons; the top ten hold about 4.5%. Sequencing used peripheral blood. These TCRs come from a man aged 55-75 years with COVID-19, enrolled during active disease.

This clone occurred a few times. V and J are TRBV6-6 and TRBJ2-7, with D possibly being TRBD1 (5 bases). V shed 6 bases and J shed 3 bases, with 18 bases lying between them. CDR1 is MNHNY and CDR2 is SVGAGI in the germline V gene (reference sequence). There are 15 residues in the CDR3. CDR3 sequence reads: CASSHPQGSIYEQYF. The CDR3 DNA sequence: TGTGCCAGCAGCCACCCGCAGGGCAGCATCTACGAGCAGTACTTC.

The table lists this clone with a few counts. The chain combines TRBV11-2 with TRBJ2-7, with a possible D match to TRBD1 (6 bases). Germline V gives CDR1 SGHAT, CDR2 FQNNGV. V was pared by 5 bases and J by 1 base, with 15 bases between. The CDR3 runs to 15 residues. In DNA form, the CDR3 reads TGTGCCAGCAGCGTTGGTCGGACAGCGTCCTACGAGCAGTACTTC. This codes for CASSVGRTASYEQYF.

V usage is TRBV6-1 and J usage is TRBJ1-5, with 8 nucleotides matching TRBD1. Germline loops: CDR1 MNHNS, CDR2 SASEGT. The CDR3 length is 16 residues. Trimming removed 4 bases from V and 5 bases from J; junction bases left unmatched: 10. CDR3 residues: CASSGPTGAVDQPQHF. DNA for the CDR3: TGTGCCAGCAGTGGTCCGACAGGGGCCGTAGATCAGCCCCAGCATTTT.

This chain uses TRBV29-1 with TRBJ1-1; D remains ambiguous. Deletions cut 8 bases from V and 3 bases from J, with 16 bases between. From germline, CDR1 is SQVTM and CDR2 ANQGSEA. This CDR3 has 13 amino acids. CDR3 nucleotide sequence: TGCAGCTCCTGGAGAGCAGATCACACTGAAGCTTTCTTT. As protein: CSSWRADHTEAFF.

The gene calls are TRBV7-3 and TRBJ2-5; no reliable D call. Trimming removed 3 bases at V and 1 base at J, with 3 bases between. This CDR3 is built from 12 residues. Germline CDR1 is SGHTA and CDR2 is FQGTGA. CDR3 in amino acids: CASSFLQETQYF. CDR3 DNA: TGTGCCAGCAGCTTCCTCCAAGAGACCCAGTACTTC.

The V and J genes are TRBV5-1 and TRBJ1-2; 8 bases align to TRBD1. J gave up 4 bases and V 0 bases, and 5 bases lay outside the gene matches. The germline V gene has CDR1 SGHRS and CDR2 YFSETQ. CDR3 length equals 15 residues. The CDR3 sequence: CASSLETGVGYGYTF. CDR3 DNA sequence: TGCGCCAGCAGCTTGGAGACAGGGGTAGGCTATGGCTACACCTTC.

The genes are TRBV5-8 and TRBJ2-7; D gene unclear. Per germline, CDR1 SGHTS and CDR2 YDEGEE. Deletions cut 2 bases from V and 6 bases from J, with 15 bases between. The CDR3 length is 14 residues. CDR3 region: CASSFDLIGAEQYF. As DNA, the CDR3 is TGTGCCAGCAGCTTTGACCTGATCGGAGCCGAGCAGTACTTC.

The V gene is TRBV18, the J gene TRBJ1-4; D is perhaps TRBD1 (5 bases). The CDR3 consists of 14 residues. V was clipped by 0 bases and J by 5 bases, with 7 bases between them. Germline-derived CDR1 and CDR2 are KGHSH and LQKENI. The chain's CDR3 is CASSPPAGNEKLFF. In DNA, the CDR3 is TGTGCCAGCTCACCACCAGCAGGGAATGAAAAACTGTTTTTT. Full variable domain (remainder filled in from reference TRBV18 and TRBJ1-4): NAGVMQNPRHLVRRRGQEARLRCSPMKGHSHVYWYRQLPEEGLKFMVYLQKENIIDESGMPKERFSAEFPKEGPSILRIQQVVRGDSAAYFCASSPPAGNEKLFFGSGTQLSVL.

In its sample, this clone was seen once. The chain joins TRBV7-9 to TRBJ1-1; D is undetermined. The germline CDR1 and CDR2 sequences are SEHNR and FQNEAQ (reference sequence). The V end was cut by 4 bases, the J end by 1 base, with 13 bases between. The CDR3 has 15 residues. CDR3 coding DNA: TGTGCCAGCAGCTGGCAGGCAGGTACGAACACTGAAGCTTTCTTT. It encodes CASSWQAGTNTEAFF. The whole variable domain, remainder taken from reference TRBV7-9 and TRBJ1-1, is DTGVSQNPRHKITKRGQNVTFRCDPISEHNRLYWYRQTLGQGPEFLTYFQNEAQLEKSRLLSDRFSAERPKGSFSTLEIQRTEQGDSAMYLCASSWQAGTNTEAFFGQGTRLTVV.

The V call is TRBV6-5, the J call TRBJ2-7; a weak D match, TRBD1 (5 bases). V was trimmed by 0 bases and J by 3 bases, leaving 12 bases between them. This CDR3 comprises 15 residues. CDR1 is MNHEY and CDR2 is SVGAGI in the germline V gene. In nucleotides, the CDR3 is TGTGCCAGCAGTTACTCTGCCAGGGTGGACTACGAGCAGTACTTC. Translation: CASSYSARVDYEQYF.

This chain links TRBV21-1 with TRBJ2-1; the D segment call TRBD2 is taken from the table without a DNA check. TRBV21-1 is annotated as a pseudogene. The CDR3 contains 17 residues. In nucleotides, the CDR3 is TGTGCCAGCAGCAAGCTAGCGGGGGGGTCCCCCTACAATGAGCAGTTCTTC. It encodes CASSKLAGGSPYNEQFF.

The V and J genes are TRBV5-1 and TRBJ1-1, with TRBD1 matching 11 bases. The V segment lost 0 bases and the J segment 5 bases; nucleotides outside the gene matches: 3. Germline-derived CDR1 and CDR2 are SGHRS and YFSETQ. The CDR3 spans 15 residues. DNA of the CDR3: TGCGCCAGCAGCTTGGCTGGGACAGGGGGAACTGAAGCTTTCTTT. Its protein product is CASSLAGTGGTEAFF.

The J gene is TRBJ1-2, the V gene TRBV19; 9 nucleotides match TRBD1. Germline-derived CDR1 and CDR2 are LNHDA and SQIVND (reference sequence). This CDR3 contains 14 residues. V gave up 7 bases and J gave up 6 bases; unmatched junction bases: 9. CDR3 loop: CASTTGQGRDGYTF. For the CDR3, the DNA is TGTGCCAGTACCACGGGACAGGGACGGGATGGCTACACCTTC.

The rearrangement uses TRBV7-9 and TRBJ1-4; maybe TRBD1 (6 bases). V shed 5 bases and J shed 4 bases, with 11 bases lying between them. The CDR3 is made up of 14 amino acids. From germline, CDR1 is SEHNR and CDR2 FQNEAQ (reference sequence). The DNA of the CDR3 is TGTGCCAGCAGCCCTGGACAGAGTAATGAAAAACTGTTTTTT. It yields the protein CASSPGQSNEKLFF.